Listed below are T cell receptor beta chains from one sample, sequenced in a study of T cell responses to AZD1222 COVID-19 vaccine. Data came from immunoSEQ multiplex PCR; TCRdb stores just in-frame clones and leaves some out. Of 130,000 to 150,000 clones detected, 80% to 85% appear once; the ten largest clones hold about 3.8%. Sequencing was performed on peripheral blood, taken on day 0 of MenACWY control vaccination. Source of these receptors: an adult in good health. CDR3s include the opening cysteine and the closing phenylalanine or tryptophan. Each record gives: V gene, CDR3 protein.

v_gene: TRBV5-6
CDR3aa: CASSFIGMNTEAFF

v_gene: TRBV3-1/TRBV3-2
CDR3aa: CASSQISGHTEAFF

v_gene: TRBV9
CDR3aa: CASSSGTSGNNEQFF

v_gene: TRBV2
CDR3aa: CASSDLMSSFF

v_gene: TRBV5-5
CDR3aa: CASSLIEVGAEAFF

v_gene: TRBV19
CDR3aa: CASSIGGRGSNQPQHF

v_gene: TRBV14
CDR3aa: CASSPYRGRLSDTQYF

v_gene: TRBV3-1/TRBV3-2
CDR3aa: CASSQEGGNYGYTF

v_gene: TRBV7-6
CDR3aa: CASSLAGESSGNTIYF

v_gene: TRBV19
CDR3aa: CASSSLGAPGYTF

v_gene: TRBV7-2
CDR3aa: CASSLGGVPNEKLFF

v_gene: TRBV10-1
CDR3aa: CASSETGNYGYTF

v_gene: TRBV12-5
CDR3aa: CASGLVQVGRGGETQYF

v_gene: TRBV10-3
CDR3aa: CAIRAGTDNYEQYF

v_gene: TRBV19
CDR3aa: CASSMLGQPQHF

v_gene: TRBV5-1
CDR3aa: CASSFTLSEQFF

v_gene: TRBV19
CDR3aa: CASSIPQGGLADTQYF

v_gene: TRBV18
CDR3aa: CASSPPGSQGAYGYTF

v_gene: TRBV5-1
CDR3aa: CASTLAVGNTEAFF

v_gene: TRBV11-1
CDR3aa: CASSPRGVGETQYF

v_gene: TRBV6-5
CDR3aa: CAGSKRSTDTQYF

v_gene: TRBV2
CDR3aa: CASSSGPGLGEQFF

v_gene: TRBV18
CDR3aa: CASSSRSYNSPLHF

v_gene: TRBV18
CDR3aa: CASSPGTVSNQPQHF

v_gene: TRBV27
CDR3aa: CASSFGQGVGSRTDTQYF

v_gene: TRBV28
CDR3aa: CASSFVDTYNEQFF

v_gene: TRBV18
CDR3aa: CASSPTSSTDTQYF

v_gene: TRBV2
CDR3aa: CASSESRNNSPLHF

v_gene: TRBV24-1
CDR3aa: CATSASPPRGRYNEQFF

v_gene: TRBV5-5
CDR3aa: CASSLESGYGYTF

v_gene: TRBV15
CDR3aa: CATSRRDRDIKETQYF

v_gene: TRBV19
CDR3aa: CASSTLAVGGLAKNIQYF

v_gene: TRBV7-3
CDR3aa: CASSPGPLNTEAFF

v_gene: TRBV20-1
CDR3aa: CSASPDSTGNTIYF

v_gene: TRBV7-3
CDR3aa: CASSLGGNQETQYF

v_gene: TRBV10-2
CDR3aa: CASSVNMNSPLHF

v_gene: TRBV5-1
CDR3aa: CASSFTGGNTEAFF

v_gene: TRBV28
CDR3aa: CASSPLRQGCETQYF

v_gene: TRBV6-1
CDR3aa: CASSEIGGIGNQPQHF

v_gene: TRBV27
CDR3aa: CASSLRDTPAYEQYF

v_gene: TRBV14
CDR3aa: CASSQVDGLANEKLFF

v_gene: TRBV29-1
CDR3aa: CSVDSGTSGGYNEQFF

v_gene: TRBV7-9
CDR3aa: CAIGRGSGNQPQHF

v_gene: TRBV24-1
CDR3aa: CATSDSSGGANEQFF

v_gene: TRBV19
CDR3aa: CASSISGLRAGELFF

v_gene: TRBV5-3
CDR3aa: CARSCRQSIRVGGNQPQHF

v_gene: TRBV7-2
CDR3aa: CASSLVPRRTDTQYF

v_gene: TRBV6-2/TRBV6-3
CDR3aa: CASSSQQGPVGNQPQHF

v_gene: TRBV21-1
CDR3aa: CASSKVGTGIGQFF

v_gene: TRBV5-4
CDR3aa: CASSVLAGGIYNEQFF

v_gene: TRBV2
CDR3aa: CASSEGDTSGEPQHF

v_gene: TRBV5-1
CDR3aa: CASSLAGTETQYF

v_gene: TRBV27
CDR3aa: CASSRGVNEQFF

v_gene: TRBV6-5
CDR3aa: CASRGQPEYGYTF